Following are 22 T cell receptor beta chains from one sample sequenced in a study of shared clonotypes between healthy human individuals. The repertoire was sequenced with immunoSEQ multiplex PCR; TCRdb's copy has only in-frame clones and lacks some. The sample includes over 300,000 clones, around 90% of them seen just once. The sample taken for sequencing was memory CD8+ T cells sorted from blood. Subset in this sample: CD45RO+ cells pooled with CCR7-negative TemRA cells. Every receptor here comes from a man aged 18 to 35 in good health.

The chain uses TRBV27 and TRBJ2-6, with 7 bases lining up with TRBD2. There are 16 residues in the CDR3. Germline trimming cut 3 bases from V and 2 bases from J; bases unmatched to any gene: 4. Germline-derived CDR1 and CDR2 are MNHEY and SMNVEV (reference sequence). CDR3 coding DNA: TGTGCCAGCAGTTTGGGAGGGGCCGCTGGGGCCAACGTCCTGACTTTC. Translating gives CASSLGGAAGANVLTF.

The V call is TRBV11-2, the J call TRBJ2-5; 12 bases align to TRBD2. The ends lost 5 bases at V and 3 bases at J; junction bases unmatched: 13. The V gene's germline CDR1 is SGHAT and CDR2 FQNNGV. The CDR3 extends over 18 amino acids. The CDR3 spells CASSPIGLAGGNKETQYF. For the CDR3, the DNA is TGTGCCAGCAGCCCTATAGGGCTAGCGGGAGGGAATAAAGAGACCCAGTACTTC. The variable domain in full, with the rest retrieved from reference TRBV11-2 and TRBJ2-5, is EAGVAQSPRYKIIEKRQSVAFWCNPISGHATLYWYQQILGQGPKLLIQFQNNGVVDDSQLPKDRFSAERLKGVDSTLKIQPAKLEDSAVYLCASSPIGLAGGNKETQYFGPGTRLLVL.

The rearrangement uses TRBV4-3 and TRBJ1-2, with 8 bases lining up with TRBD1. The CDR3 extends over 13 amino acids. Germline lookup yields CDR1 LGHNA and CDR2 YSLEER. The ends lost 4 bases at V and 7 bases at J; junction bases unmatched: 5. The CDR3 is CASSLQGAGGYTF. For the CDR3, the DNA is TGCGCCAGCAGCCTTCAGGGGGCTGGTGGCTACACCTTC.

This chain joins TRBV27 and TRBJ1-2; D gene unclear. V was clipped by 5 bases and J by 6 bases, with 16 bases between them. CDR3 length: 14 amino acids. The V gene's germline CDR1 is MNHEY and CDR2 SMNVEV (reference sequence). CDR3 loop: CASSPQWRPNGYTF. The CDR3 DNA is TGTGCCAGCAGTCCCCAGTGGCGCCCCAATGGCTACACCTTC.

This clone showed up just once. V usage is TRBV21-1 and J usage is TRBJ2-3; the D call TRBD1 from the table was never checked on the DNA. TRBV21-1 is described as a pseudogene. CDR3 length: 17 amino acids. CDR3 loop: CASSRDTGGFRTDTQYF. The CDR3 DNA is TGTGCCAGCAGCAGAGATACAGGGGGCTTTCGAACAGATACGCAGTATTTT.

This sequence joins TRBV7-8 and TRBJ2-1; possibly TRBD1 or TRBD2 for D (6 bases each). Trimming pared 5 bases from V and 3 bases from J, leaving 14 bases between. This CDR3 is built from 15 residues. The germline CDR1 and CDR2 sequences are SGHVS and FQNEAQ. CDR3 DNA sequence: TGTGCCAGCAGCAGCCGGGGGCCCTACTACAATGAGCAGTTCTTC. Translating it yields CASSSRGPYYNEQFF. Full variable domain (missing parts from reference TRBV7-8 and TRBJ2-1): GAGVSQSPRYKVAKRGQDVALRCDPISGHVSLFWYQQALGQGPEFLTYFQNEAQLDKSGLPSDRFFAERPEGSVSTLKIQRTQQEDSAVYLCASSSRGPYYNEQFFGPGTRLTVL.

The rearrangement links TRBV4-1 to TRBJ1-1; 8 bases line up with TRBD1. The germline CDR1 and CDR2 sequences are MGHRA and YSYEKL. This CDR3 contains 15 residues. With V trimmed by 1 base and J by 2 bases, 3 bases remained unmatched. CDR3 region: CASSQGTGSNTEAFF. CDR3 nucleotide sequence: TGCGCCAGCAGCCAAGGGACAGGGAGCAACACTGAAGCTTTCTTT.

The chain carries TRBV19 and TRBJ2-7; no firm D call. V dropped 5 bases and J dropped 4 bases, with 12 bases sitting between them. Germline loops: CDR1 LNHDA, CDR2 SQIVND (reference sequence). The CDR3 contains 13 residues. The CDR3 DNA reads TGTGCCAGTAGTTATGGACCTGTGTACGAGCAGTACTTC. Translated, it gives CASSYGPVYEQYF.

This clone was observed at least ten times. The V call is TRBV7-8, the J call TRBJ2-7, with D perhaps TRBD2 (6 bases). Per the germline V gene, CDR1 is SGHVS and CDR2 is FQNEAQ. The CDR3 is 14 residues long. The V and J ends lost 6 bases and 2 bases respectively, with 14 bases between them. DNA for the CDR3: TGTGCCAGCAGTTCACTAGCCGGGGCCTACGAGCAGTACTTC. Amino acid sequence: CASSSLAGAYEQYF.

This clone was counted a single time. V and J are TRBV9 and TRBJ2-2; D ambiguous. The CDR3 runs 12 residues. Germline V gives CDR1 SGDLS, CDR2 YYNGEE. V shed 1 base and J shed 6 bases, with 4 bases lying between them. The CDR3 DNA sequence: TGTGCCAGCAGCGTACTCCCCGGGGAGCTGTTTTTT. Translating it yields CASSVLPGELFF.

The chain recombines TRBV7-2 with TRBJ2-6, with D unclear. Germline CDR1 SGHTA, CDR2 FQGNSA. Trimming stripped 8 bases from V and 0 bases from J, with 20 bases between. This CDR3 has 18 residues. The CDR3 region has the DNA TGTGCCAGCTCATACTTTGGTAGGCCATCCTCTGGGGCCAACGTCCTGACTTTC. Its translation: CASSYFGRPSSGANVLTF.

This clone was observed once. The V gene is TRBV6-1, the J gene TRBJ1-2, with unresolved D. V was pared by 4 bases and J by 3 bases, with 6 bases between. This CDR3 comprises 12 residues. CDR1 is MNHNS and CDR2 is SASEGT in the germline V gene. CDR3 sequence reads: CASSGQYYGYTF. CDR3 sequence (DNA): TGTGCCAGCAGTGGGCAGTACTATGGCTACACCTTC.

The chain combines TRBV7-2 with TRBJ1-2; a weak D match, TRBD1 (5 bases). This CDR3 has 14 amino acids. V dropped 5 bases and J dropped 4 bases, with 14 bases sitting between them. Germline V gives CDR1 SGHTA, CDR2 FQGNSA. CDR3 sequence: CASSPPGGTYGYTF. The DNA of the CDR3 is TGTGCCAGCAGCCCCCCGGGGGGAACCTATGGCTACACCTTC.

The gene calls are TRBV6-5 and TRBJ2-1; D is ambiguous. The germline V gene has CDR1 MNHEY and CDR2 SVGAGI. The CDR3 has 13 residues. V lost 1 base and J 6 bases, leaving 7 bases between the germline ends. The CDR3 here is CASSYYSSNEQFF. The CDR3 DNA follows: TGTGCCAGCAGTTACTATTCGAGCAATGAGCAGTTCTTC.

This chain joins TRBV6-6 and TRBJ2-7, with a weak D call TRBD1 (6 bases). CDR1 MNHNY and CDR2 SVGAGI come from the germline V gene (reference sequence). The CDR3 spans 16 residues. Deletions cut 0 bases from V and 1 base from J, with 13 bases between. CDR3 amino acids: CASSYSGGSWSYEQYF. For the CDR3, the DNA is TGTGCCAGCAGTTACTCTGGGGGCTCCTGGTCCTACGAGCAGTACTTC.

The CDR3 protein is CASSPLAGTSYEQYF. CDR3 coding DNA: TGTGCCAGCAGCCCACTAGCGGGGACCTCCTACGAGCAGTACTTC. The chain joins TRBV6-5 to TRBJ2-7; 10 bases map to TRBD2. This CDR3 region has 15 residues. Germline V lookup: CDR1 MNHEY, CDR2 SVGAGI. With 6 bases clipped from V and 0 bases from J, the junction kept 5 bases outside the gene matches.

The rearrangement uses TRBV20-1 and TRBJ1-3; D unclear. Deletions cut 2 bases from V and 6 bases from J, with 5 bases between. The CDR3 loop spans 11 amino acids. Germline lookup yields CDR1 DFQATT and CDR2 SNEGSKA (reference sequence). The CDR3 coding sequence is TGCAGTGCTAGATCGCTAAACACCATATATTTT. As protein: CSARSLNTIYF.

This clone has just one count. This rearrangement joins TRBV11-2 to TRBJ1-1; D might be TRBD1 (6 bases). Trimming removed 5 bases at V and 1 base at J, with 14 bases between. CDR3 length equals 15 residues. Germline V gene sequence: CDR1 SGHAT, CDR2 FQNNGV. CDR3 nucleotide sequence: TGTGCCAGCAGCATTACAGGGATCGGGAACACTGAAGCTTTCTTT. Amino acids: CASSITGIGNTEAFF.

This sequence joins TRBV7-3 and TRBJ1-2, with TRBD1 matching 12 bases. CDR1 is SGHTA, CDR2 FQGTGA, per germline. With 5 bases clipped from V and 8 bases from J, the junction kept 9 bases outside the gene matches. The CDR3 is 15 amino acids. The chain's CDR3 is CASSPAGTGGEGYTF. DNA for the CDR3: TGTGCCAGCAGCCCAGCCGGGACAGGGGGCGAAGGCTACACCTTC.

V usage is TRBV4-3 and J usage is TRBJ2-7; no definite D call. The CDR3 has 15 residues. Germline V gene lookup returns CDR1 LGHNA and CDR2 YSLEER. V lost 2 bases and J lost 0, with 11 bases in between. CDR3 protein: CASSQSQRGSYEQYF. As DNA, the CDR3 is TGCGCCAGCAGCCAAAGCCAGCGAGGCTCCTACGAGCAGTACTTC.

V gene TRBV18 combines with J gene TRBJ2-7; 7 bases line up with TRBD1. The CDR3 length is 12 residues. The V gene's germline CDR1 is KGHSH and CDR2 LQKENI. The V segment lost 7 bases and the J segment 6 bases; nucleotides outside the gene matches: 6. This CDR3 is CASLETGSEQYF. CDR3 nucleotide sequence: TGTGCCAGCTTAGAGACAGGGTCCGAGCAGTACTTC.

The chain joins TRBV6-5 to TRBJ2-2; TRBD2 aligns across 10 bases. Germline V gene sequence: CDR1 MNHEY, CDR2 SVGAGI. The J segment lost 7 bases and the V segment lost 6 bases, leaving 5 bases of the junction unmatched. The CDR3 runs 14 residues. CDR3 sequence (DNA): TGTGCCAGCAGGCAGCGGGGGGGCCTCGGGGAGCTGTTTTTT. Translated: CASRQRGGLGELFF.